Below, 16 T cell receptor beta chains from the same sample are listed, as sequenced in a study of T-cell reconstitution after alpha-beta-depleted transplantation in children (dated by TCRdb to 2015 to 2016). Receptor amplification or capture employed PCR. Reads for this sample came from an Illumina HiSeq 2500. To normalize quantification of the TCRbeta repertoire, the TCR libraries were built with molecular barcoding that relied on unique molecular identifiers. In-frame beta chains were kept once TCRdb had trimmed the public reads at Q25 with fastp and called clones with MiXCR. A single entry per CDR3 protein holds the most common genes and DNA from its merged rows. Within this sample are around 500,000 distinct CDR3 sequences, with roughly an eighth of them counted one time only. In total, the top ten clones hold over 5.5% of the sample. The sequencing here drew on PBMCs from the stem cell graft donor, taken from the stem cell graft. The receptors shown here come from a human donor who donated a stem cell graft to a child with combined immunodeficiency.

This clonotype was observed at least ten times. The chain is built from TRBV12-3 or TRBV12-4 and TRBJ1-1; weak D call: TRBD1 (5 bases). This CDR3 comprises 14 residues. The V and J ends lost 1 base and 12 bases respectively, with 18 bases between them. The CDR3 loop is CASSLGRRLSGPFF. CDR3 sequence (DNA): TGTGCCAGCAGTTTAGGCCGCCGTTTGTCGGGGCCTTTCTTT.

CDR3 protein: CGSGANTGELFF. CDR3 DNA: TGTGGATCAGGGGCGAACACCGGGGAGCTGTTTTTT. The chain recombines TRBV7-8 with TRBJ2-2; D is perhaps TRBD1 (6 bases). Germline CDR1 is SGHVS and CDR2 is FQNEAQ. The CDR3 contains 12 residues.

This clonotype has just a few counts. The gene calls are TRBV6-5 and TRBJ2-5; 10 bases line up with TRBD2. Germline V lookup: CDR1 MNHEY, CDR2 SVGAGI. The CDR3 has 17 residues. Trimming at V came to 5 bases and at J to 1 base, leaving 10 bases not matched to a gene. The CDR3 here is CASSPRSGGVTQETQYF. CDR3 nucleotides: TGTGCCAGCAGTCCTCGGAGCGGGGGGGTAACCCAAGAGACCCAGTACTTC.

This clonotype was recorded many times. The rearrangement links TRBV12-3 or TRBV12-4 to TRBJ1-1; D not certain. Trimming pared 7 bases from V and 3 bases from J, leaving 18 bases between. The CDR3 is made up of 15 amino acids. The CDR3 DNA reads TGTGCCAGCATTCTAATGGGCGGCTCTGACACTGAAGCTTTCTTT. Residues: CASILMGGSDTEAFF.

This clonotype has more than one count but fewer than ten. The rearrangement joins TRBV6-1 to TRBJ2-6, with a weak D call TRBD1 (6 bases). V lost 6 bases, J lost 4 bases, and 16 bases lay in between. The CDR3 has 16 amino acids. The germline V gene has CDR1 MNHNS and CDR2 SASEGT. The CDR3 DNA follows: TGTGCCAGCAGGACTCTACAGGGCCCCGGGGCCAACGTCCTGACTTTC. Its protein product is CASRTLQGPGANVLTF.

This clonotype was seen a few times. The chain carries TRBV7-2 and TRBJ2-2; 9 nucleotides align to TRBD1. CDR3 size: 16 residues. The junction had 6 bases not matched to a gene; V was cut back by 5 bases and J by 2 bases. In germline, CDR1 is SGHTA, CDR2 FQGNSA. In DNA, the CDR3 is TGTGCCAGCAGCACCAGGACAGGGGCCAACACCGGGGAGCTGTTTTTT. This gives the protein CASSTRTGANTGELFF.

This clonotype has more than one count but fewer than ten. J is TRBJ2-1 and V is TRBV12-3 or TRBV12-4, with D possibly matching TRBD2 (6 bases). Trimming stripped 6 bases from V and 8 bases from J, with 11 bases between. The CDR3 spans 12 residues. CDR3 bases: TGTGCCAGCAGCCAAACTAGCCATGAGCAGTTCTTC. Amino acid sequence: CASSQTSHEQFF.

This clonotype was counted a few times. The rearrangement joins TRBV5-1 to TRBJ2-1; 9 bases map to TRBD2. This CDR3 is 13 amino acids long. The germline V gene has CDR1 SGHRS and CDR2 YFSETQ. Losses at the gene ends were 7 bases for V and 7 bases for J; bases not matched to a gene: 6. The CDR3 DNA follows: TGCGCCAGCGCTAGCGGGATTGGAAATGAGCAGTTCTTC. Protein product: CASASGIGNEQFF.

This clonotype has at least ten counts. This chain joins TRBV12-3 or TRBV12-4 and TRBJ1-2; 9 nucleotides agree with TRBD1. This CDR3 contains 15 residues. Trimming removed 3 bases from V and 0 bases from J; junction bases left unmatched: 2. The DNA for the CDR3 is TGTGCCAGCAGTTTGGGGGACAGGGCTAACTATGGCTACACCTTC. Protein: CASSLGDRANYGYTF.

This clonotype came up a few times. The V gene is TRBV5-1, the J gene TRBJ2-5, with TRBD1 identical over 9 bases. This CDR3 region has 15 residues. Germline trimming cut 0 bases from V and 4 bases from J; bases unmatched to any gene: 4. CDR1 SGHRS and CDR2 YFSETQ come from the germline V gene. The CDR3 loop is CASSLATGGVETQYF. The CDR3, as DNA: TGCGCCAGCAGCTTGGCAACAGGGGGCGTAGAGACCCAGTACTTC.

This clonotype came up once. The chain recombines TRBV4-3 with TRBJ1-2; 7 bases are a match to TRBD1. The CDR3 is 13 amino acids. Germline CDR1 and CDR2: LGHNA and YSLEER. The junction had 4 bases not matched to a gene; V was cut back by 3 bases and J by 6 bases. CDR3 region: CASSQKTGDGYTF. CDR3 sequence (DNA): TGCGCCAGCAGCCAGAAAACAGGGGATGGCTACACCTTC.

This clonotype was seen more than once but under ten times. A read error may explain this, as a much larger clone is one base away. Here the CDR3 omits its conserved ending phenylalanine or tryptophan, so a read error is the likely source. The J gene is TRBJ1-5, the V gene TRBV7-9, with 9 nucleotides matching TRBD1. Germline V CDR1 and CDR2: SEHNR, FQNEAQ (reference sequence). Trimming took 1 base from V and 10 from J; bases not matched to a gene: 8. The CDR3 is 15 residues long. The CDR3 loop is CASSLGGQGLSPQHS. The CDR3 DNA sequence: TGTGCCAGCAGCTTAGGAGGACAGGGGTTAAGTCCCCAGCATTCT.

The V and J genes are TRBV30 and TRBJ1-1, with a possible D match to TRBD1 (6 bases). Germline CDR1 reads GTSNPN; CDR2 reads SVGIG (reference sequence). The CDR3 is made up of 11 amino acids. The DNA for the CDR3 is TGTGCGAGGATGGGGGCCTCCTTGGCTTTCTTT. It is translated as CARMGASLAFF.

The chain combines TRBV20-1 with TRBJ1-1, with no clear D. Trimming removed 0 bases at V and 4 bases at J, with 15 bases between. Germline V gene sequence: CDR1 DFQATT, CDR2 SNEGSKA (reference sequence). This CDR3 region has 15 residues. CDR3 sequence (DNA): TGCAGTGCTAGAGATCGAAACCGGTGGGTCACTGAAGCTTTCTTT. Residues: CSARDRNRWVTEAFF.

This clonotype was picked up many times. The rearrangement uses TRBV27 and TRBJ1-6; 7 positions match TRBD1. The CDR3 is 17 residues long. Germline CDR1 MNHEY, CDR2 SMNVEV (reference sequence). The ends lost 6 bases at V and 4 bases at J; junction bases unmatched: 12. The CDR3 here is CASSYSGTAYYNSPLHF. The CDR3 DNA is TGTGCCAGCAGCTATTCCGGGACAGCCTATTATAATTCACCCCTCCACTTT.

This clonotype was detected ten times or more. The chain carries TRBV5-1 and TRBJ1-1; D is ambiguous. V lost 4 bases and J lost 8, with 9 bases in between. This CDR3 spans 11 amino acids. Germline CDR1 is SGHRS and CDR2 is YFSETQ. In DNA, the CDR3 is TGCGCCAGCAGCCGAGGGCAAGAAGCTTTCTTT. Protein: CASSRGQEAFF.